These 16 T cell receptor beta chains originate from one sample sequenced in a study of shared clonotypes between healthy human individuals. The data were produced by immunoSEQ multiplex PCR, yet TCRdb's version contains in-frame clones alone and is incomplete. The repertoire holds over 2 million clones, with 80% to 95% as singletons. The sequenced sample consisted of naive CD4+ T cells from PBMCs. Specified subset: CD45RA+ positively selected. The receptors stem from a man between 18 and 29 years old in good health. Some clones in this sample may be carry-over from other donors' samples.

V gene TRBV19 combines with J gene TRBJ1-2, with a tentative D call TRBD1 (5 bases). V was trimmed by 3 bases and J by 3 bases, leaving 8 bases between them. Germline CDR1 LNHDA, CDR2 SQIVND (reference sequence). This CDR3 has 13 residues. CDR3 DNA sequence: TGTGCCAGTAGTATTGACAGCGACTATGGCTACACCTTC. This encodes CASSIDSDYGYTF.

Only one count was recorded for this clone. The chain employs TRBV19 and TRBJ2-1; the D is unclear. The CDR3 totals 12 residues. Germline CDR1 reads LNHDA; CDR2 reads SQIVND (reference sequence). V was shortened by 9 bases and J by 8 bases, with 14 bases between the two germline ends. The CDR3 spells CARPLSDDEQFF. The CDR3 nucleotides read TGTGCCAGGCCACTCTCAGACGATGAGCAGTTCTTC.

The CDR3 sequence: CASRAGIDEQFF. CDR3 DNA: TGCGCCAGCAGAGCAGGGATCGATGAGCAGTTCTTC. The chain links TRBV5-1 to TRBJ2-1, with D perhaps matching TRBD1 (5 bases). V was pared by 5 bases and J by 8 bases, with 11 bases between. CDR3 length: 12 residues. Per the germline V gene, CDR1 is SGHRS and CDR2 is YFSETQ.

The chain links TRBV5-1 to TRBJ1-1, with a weak D call TRBD1 (5 bases). This CDR3 has 16 residues. The ends were cut back, 0 bases at V and 0 bases at J, with 12 bases in the middle. Germline CDR1 and CDR2: SGHRS and YFSETQ. The CDR3 DNA sequence: TGCGCCAGCAGCTTGGGACCGGGACGGGTGAACACTGAAGCTTTCTTT. It specifies CASSLGPGRVNTEAFF.

The sample holds one count of this clone. Within the sample, other DNA sequences also encode this same CDR3. The chain is built from TRBV29-1 and TRBJ2-5; 9 bases map to TRBD1. Looked up from germline, CDR1 is SQVTM and CDR2 is ANQGSEA. The CDR3 spans 12 residues. V shed 6 bases, J shed 5 bases, and the junction held 4 bases outside the gene matches. The CDR3 DNA reads TGCAGCGTAAGGACAGGGGAGGAGACCCAGTACTTC. Its protein is CSVRTGEETQYF. The variable domain in full, completed from reference TRBV29-1 and TRBJ2-5, reads SAVISQKPSRDICQRGTSLTIQCQVDSQVTMMFWYRQQPGQSLTLIATANQGSEATYESGFVIDKFPISRPNLTFSTLTVSNMSPEDSSIYLCSVRTGEETQYFGPGTRLLVL.

The sample holds one count of this clone. The V and J genes are TRBV5-8 and TRBJ1-4; the D gene is possibly TRBD1 (5 bases). The CDR3 is made up of 16 amino acids. Deletions cut 4 bases from V and 4 bases from J, with 17 bases between. Looked up from germline, CDR1 is SGHTS and CDR2 is YDEGEE. The CDR3 loop is CASSARRGRGNEKLFF. For the CDR3, the DNA is TGTGCCAGCAGCGCCAGACGGGGACGTGGTAATGAAAAACTGTTTTTT.

V is TRBV6-5 and J is TRBJ2-6; D unresolved. V gave up 5 bases and J gave up 0 bases, with 5 bases separating them. The CDR3 is made up of 14 amino acids. Germline CDR1 MNHEY, CDR2 SVGAGI. CDR3 region: CASSPASGANVLTF. CDR3 DNA: TGTGCCAGCAGTCCCGCCTCTGGGGCCAACGTCCTGACTTTC.

As for this clone: Different DNA sequences within this sample yield the same CDR3. The genes are TRBV7-3 and TRBJ2-5, with D uncertain. The germline V gene encodes CDR1 SGHTA and CDR2 FQGTGA. The CDR3 extends over 13 amino acids. V gave up 6 bases and J gave up 2 bases, with 10 bases separating them. The CDR3 here is CASSLGSQETQYF. The CDR3 region has the DNA TGTGCCAGCAGTTTGGGCTCGCAAGAGACCCAGTACTTC.

V and J are TRBV10-3 and TRBJ1-5; possibly TRBD1 for D (6 bases). Germline V gives CDR1 ENHRY, CDR2 SYGVKD. The V gene lost 3 bases and the J gene lost 2 bases, with 14 bases spanning the gap. The CDR3 spans 16 residues. CDR3 protein: CAISDSGRGGNQPQHF. DNA for the CDR3: TGTGCCATCAGTGATAGTGGCAGGGGTGGCAATCAGCCCCAGCATTTT.

Only one count was recorded for this clone. Different DNA sequences within this sample yield the same CDR3. J is TRBJ2-3 and V is TRBV29-1; TRBD1 might be the D (5 bases). Trimming pared 4 bases from V and 0 bases from J, leaving 8 bases between. The CDR3 length is 13 residues. Germline-derived CDR1 and CDR2 are SQVTM and ANQGSEA. DNA of the CDR3: TGCAGCGTTGGGGGCCGGAGCACAGATACGCAGTATTTT. It translates to CSVGGRSTDTQYF.

This clone was seen more than once but under ten times. This rearrangement joins TRBV7-9 to TRBJ2-7; D may be TRBD2 (6 bases). The CDR3 contains 13 residues. The V gene lost 5 bases and the J gene lost 5 bases, with 13 bases spanning the gap. Looked up from germline, CDR1 is SEHNR and CDR2 is FQNEAQ (reference sequence). This chain's CDR3 is CASSLAGWNEQYF. In DNA, the CDR3 is TGTGCCAGCAGCCTGGCGGGGTGGAACGAGCAGTACTTC.

V is TRBV7-9 and J is TRBJ2-7, with D perhaps TRBD1 (6 bases). Per germline, CDR1 SEHNR and CDR2 FQNEAQ (reference sequence). The CDR3 has 15 residues. The V gene lost 5 bases and the J gene lost 3 bases, with 17 bases spanning the gap. In DNA form, the CDR3 reads TGTGCCAGCAGCCTAGAAGAAGGGGGAAACTACGAGCAGTACTTC. Translation: CASSLEEGGNYEQYF.

The chain combines TRBV5-5 with TRBJ2-2; D unresolved. This CDR3 is 15 amino acids long. V lost 2 bases to trimming and J lost 0 bases, with 8 bases between them. CDR1 and CDR2 from the germline V gene are SGHKS and YYEKEE (reference sequence). CDR3 coding DNA: TGTGCCAGCAGCTTTTTAGCATCGAACACCGGGGAGCTGTTTTTT. Translated: CASSFLASNTGELFF.

The chain is built from TRBV7-3 and TRBJ2-3; unclear D gene. Germline loops: CDR1 SGHTA, CDR2 FQGTGA. Trimming pared 2 bases from V and 4 bases from J, leaving 7 bases between. The CDR3 length is 13 residues. CDR3 DNA: TGTGCCAGCAGCTTAGGTGAAGCAGATACGCAGTATTTT. It translates to CASSLGEADTQYF.

As for this clone: Other DNA sequences of this sample code for an identical CDR3. The V gene is TRBV19, the J gene TRBJ1-5, with 11 bases identical to TRBD1. Germline trimming cut 1 base from V and 1 base from J; bases unmatched to any gene: 3. Germline-derived CDR1 and CDR2 are LNHDA and SQIVND (reference sequence). The CDR3 loop spans 17 amino acids. CDR3 loop: CASSIGTGGRSNQPQHF. The CDR3 DNA reads TGTGCCAGTAGTATAGGGACAGGGGGCCGGAGCAATCAGCCCCAGCATTTT.

This chain links TRBV11-2 with TRBJ1-3; D perhaps matches TRBD1 (5 bases). Germline loops: CDR1 SGHAT, CDR2 FQNNGV. Between the trimmed V and J ends, which lost 1 base and 0 bases, there was a span of 10 bases. The CDR3 runs to 16 residues. The CDR3 loop is CASSLGGRSSGNTIYF. The DNA of the CDR3 is TGTGCCAGCAGCTTAGGGGGACGGTCCTCTGGAAACACCATATATTTT.